This T cell receptor beta chain derives from a study of blood T cell repertoires in COVID-19. About the study: T cells, B-cell-depleted T cells, or PBMCs provided the cDNA or gDNA that served as material.

The V gene's germline CDR1 is MNHEY and CDR2 SVGAGI. V gave up 7 bases and J gave up 3 bases, with 12 bases separating them. The length of the CDR3 is 13 residues. The table lists this clone with many counts. Original data processing: Nucleated cell number was recorded as an estimate derived from reference gene primer amplification. Assay used: immunoSEQ multiplex PCR; TCRdb lists only in-frame clones, some missing. The V and J calls and clone size come from that table; D and trimming were worked out from the DNA. The table records about 50,000 clones, around four fifths of them present only once. The sequencing input was peripheral blood. The chain combines TRBV6-5 with TRBJ1-1, with unresolved D. The receptor's source is a woman aged 80 or over with acute or convalescent COVID-19. For the CDR3, the DNA is TGTGCCAGCAAACGAGGCGGGGACACTGAAGCTTTCTTT. Protein product: CASKRGGDTEAFF.